The 21 T cell receptor beta chains presented below share a single source sample, sequenced in a study of blood T cell repertoires in COVID-19. Generated by immunoSEQ multiplex PCR, the TCRdb table keeps only in-frame clones and is missing some. Of about 380,000 clones in the sample, 85% were seen once. The specimen was peripheral blood. The source is a woman between 18 and 30 years old with acute or convalescent COVID-19.

This clone has just a few counts. The J gene is TRBJ1-2, the V gene TRBV5-4; D is unclear. Deletions cut 1 base from V and 3 bases from J, with 13 bases between. CDR3 size: 15 residues. Per germline, CDR1 SGHNT and CDR2 YYREEE (reference sequence). CDR3 nucleotide sequence: TGTGCCAGCAGCTTGTCGGTCCGGGGAGACTATGGCTACACCTTC. As protein: CASSLSVRGDYGYTF. The whole variable domain, filled in from reference TRBV5-4 and TRBJ1-2, reads ETGVTQSPTHLIKTRGQQVTLRCSSQSGHNTVSWYQQALGQGPQFIFQYYREEENGRGNFPPRFSGLQFPNYSSELNVNALELDDSALYLCASSLSVRGDYGYTFGSGTRLTVV.

CDR3 in amino acids: CASGEDRWGVQETQYF. As DNA, the CDR3 is TGTGCTAGTGGCGAGGACAGGTGGGGAGTCCAAGAGACCCAGTACTTC. The rearrangement uses TRBV12-5 and TRBJ2-5; 7 bases align to TRBD1. The J segment lost 1 base and the V segment lost 6 bases, leaving 11 bases of the junction unmatched. This CDR3 has 16 amino acids. Germline V gene sequence: CDR1 LGHNT, CDR2 FRNRAP. Based on the CDR3 plus reference TRBV12-5 and TRBJ2-5, the full variable domain is DARVTQTPRHKVTEMGQEVTMRCQPILGHNTVFWYRQTMMQGLELLAYFRNRAPLDDSGMPKDRFSAEMPDATLATLKIQPSEPRDSAVYFCASGEDRWGVQETQYFGPGTRLLVL.

J is TRBJ2-5 and V is TRBV9; a possible D gene is TRBD1 (6 bases). Germline lookup yields CDR1 SGDLS and CDR2 YYNGEE. This CDR3 has 15 residues. The ends were cut back, 0 bases at V and 4 bases at J, with 13 bases in the middle. This chain's CDR3 is CASSVGGRDTETQYF. Here the CDR3 DNA reads TGTGCCAGCAGCGTAGGGGGCCGGGACACAGAGACCCAGTACTTC.

The chain employs TRBV27 and TRBJ2-5; D not resolved. The V gene lost 2 bases and the J gene lost 5 bases, with 9 bases spanning the gap. Germline CDR1 reads MNHEY; CDR2 reads SMNVEV (reference sequence). This CDR3 comprises 13 residues. CDR3 loop: CASSLSSWETQYF. CDR3 in DNA: TGTGCCAGCAGTTTAAGTAGTTGGGAGACCCAGTACTTC.

This chain links TRBV24-1 with TRBJ2-1; 12 bases agree with TRBD1. This CDR3 contains 18 residues. Germline CDR1 reads KGHDR; CDR2 reads SFDVKD. Trimming cost V 2 bases and J 7 bases; bases outside gene matches: 11. CDR3 amino acids: CATSDSRRGQGAGNEQFF. CDR3 bases: TGTGCCACCAGTGATTCCCGAAGGGGACAGGGGGCTGGGAATGAGCAGTTCTTC.

The rearrangement joins TRBV23-1 to TRBJ1-2; D unclear. TRBV23-1 is annotated as an ORF whose role is uncertain. V lost 8 bases and J 5 bases, leaving 18 bases between the germline ends. This CDR3 has 14 amino acids. The CDR3, as DNA: TGCGCCAGCCCCCGGGCGGGTAAAAGGTATGGCTACACCTTC. It codes for CASPRAGKRYGYTF.

The V gene is TRBV29-1, the J gene TRBJ1-4, with a possible D match to TRBD1 (6 bases). This CDR3 is built from 15 residues. Looked up from germline, CDR1 is SQVTM and CDR2 is ANQGSEA. With 7 bases removed from V and 5 bases from J, the gap between germline ends came to 20 bases. The CDR3 sequence: CSGMWRGGANEKLFF. Written as DNA, the CDR3 is TGCAGCGGCATGTGGCGCGGGGGGGCGAATGAAAAACTGTTTTTT.

The V and J genes are TRBV5-3 and TRBJ2-7; 9 nucleotides match TRBD2. TRBV5-3 is labeled an ORF, and its function is uncertain. The CDR3 runs 16 residues. V dropped 0 bases and J dropped 2; count of bases not matched to a gene: 6. The CDR3 nucleotides read TGTGCCAGAAGCTTGGATGCGGGAGGGTTTACCTACGAGCAGTACTTC. It encodes CARSLDAGGFTYEQYF.

This clone has just one count. V usage is TRBV5-1 and J usage is TRBJ1-2, with TRBD1 as a possible D gene (5 bases). CDR3 length equals 17 residues. V shed 4 bases and J shed 0 bases, with 19 bases lying between them. Germline V gene sequence: CDR1 SGHRS, CDR2 YFSETQ. The CDR3 loop reads CASSKGGTAETNYGYTF. CDR3 coding DNA: TGCGCCAGCAGCAAGGGCGGGACGGCTGAAACTAACTATGGCTACACCTTC.

This clone was seen a single time. The chain links TRBV6-5 to TRBJ1-2, with D possibly being TRBD1 (6 bases). Trimming shortened V by 7 bases and J by 3 bases, and 18 bases separated the two germline ends. The CDR3 covers 15 residues. The V gene's germline CDR1 is MNHEY and CDR2 SVGAGI. DNA for the CDR3: TGTGCCAGCAACTCTATTACCCCAGGGGACTATGGCTACACCTTC. This translates into CASNSITPGDYGYTF.

The V gene is TRBV11-2, the J gene TRBJ2-6; TRBD2 matches at 8 bases. This CDR3 spans 16 amino acids. Looked up from germline, CDR1 is SGHAT and CDR2 is FQNNGV. V gave up 3 bases and J gave up 3 bases; unmatched junction bases: 4. The CDR3: CASSFSGMDGANVLTF. CDR3 DNA: TGTGCCAGCAGCTTTAGCGGGATGGATGGGGCCAACGTCCTGACTTTC.

The V gene is TRBV18, the J gene TRBJ2-3; 10 bases fit TRBD2. The CDR3 extends over 14 amino acids. CDR1 and CDR2 from the germline V gene are KGHSH and LQKENI. J gave up 6 bases and V 3 bases, and 3 bases lay outside the gene matches. The CDR3 loop is CASSPGLAMDTQYF. CDR3 nucleotides: TGTGCCAGCTCACCGGGACTAGCGATGGATACGCAGTATTTT. The full variable domain, rest sourced from reference TRBV18 and TRBJ2-3, is NAGVMQNPRHLVRRRGQEARLRCSPMKGHSHVYWYRQLPEEGLKFMVYLQKENIIDESGMPKERFSAEFPKEGPSILRIQQVVRGDSAAYFCASSPGLAMDTQYFGPGTRLTVL.

This chain joins TRBV2 and TRBJ1-2; D perhaps matches TRBD1 (5 bases). The CDR3 covers 14 residues. Per germline, CDR1 SNHLY and CDR2 FYNNEI. Trimming left V 7 bases short and J 5 bases short, with 17 bases between. The CDR3: CASNTGGEPYGYTF. CDR3 bases: TGTGCCAGCAATACGGGGGGGGAACCTTATGGCTACACCTTC.

The rearrangement joins TRBV7-6 to TRBJ1-5; no firm D call. Trimming removed 4 bases from V and 9 bases from J, with 13 bases in between. Germline lookup yields CDR1 SGHVS and CDR2 FNYEAQ. CDR3 length: 13 amino acids. CDR3 sequence reads: CASSSPGLWPQHF. In DNA form, the CDR3 reads TGTGCCAGCAGCTCCCCCGGGTTATGGCCCCAGCATTTT. Complete variable domain (other parts from reference TRBV7-6 and TRBJ1-5): GAGVSQSPRYKVTKRGQDVALRCDPISGHVSLYWYRQALGQGPEFLTYFNYEAQQDKSGLPNDRFSAERPEGSISTLTIQRTEQRDSAMYRCASSSPGLWPQHFGDGTRLSIL.

The V call is TRBV19, the J call TRBJ2-7, with 10 bases lining up with TRBD1. V was clipped by 6 bases and J by 4 bases; unmatched bases: 9. The CDR3 consists of 15 residues. CDR1 LNHDA and CDR2 SQIVND come from the germline V gene (reference sequence). The CDR3 reads CASRRNRQGAYEQYF. In DNA, the CDR3 is TGTGCCAGTAGGAGAAACCGACAGGGGGCATACGAGCAGTACTTC.

The chain has TRBV15 and TRBJ1-5, with 7 nucleotides matching TRBD1. Germline V CDR1 and CDR2: LNHNV, YYDKDF (reference sequence). The CDR3 sequence is 15 residues long. V was clipped by 0 bases and J by 7 bases; unmatched bases: 6. The CDR3 sequence: CATSRDRAGGQPQHF. The CDR3 DNA reads as TGTGCCACCAGCAGAGATCGGGCAGGGGGACAGCCCCAGCATTTT.

The V and J genes are TRBV19 and TRBJ1-3; D is unclear. Per the germline V gene, CDR1 is LNHDA and CDR2 is SQIVND (reference sequence). There are 12 residues in the CDR3. CDR3 amino acids: CGIGADRGTIYF. The CDR3 DNA sequence: TGTGGGATCGGAGCCGACCGGGGCACCATATATTTT.

The gene calls are TRBV6-5 and TRBJ2-1; 9 nucleotides align to TRBD1. J was trimmed by 5 bases and V by 0 bases; bases with no gene match: 5. The CDR3 loop spans 16 amino acids. The germline V gene has CDR1 MNHEY and CDR2 SVGAGI. The CDR3 DNA reads as TGTGCCAGCAGTTACTCGATGGGGACAGGGAACAATGAGCAGTTCTTC. Translation gives CASSYSMGTGNNEQFF.

On this clone itself: Sequence at one end of the junction differs from germline and may be a read error. The gene calls are TRBV11-2 and TRBJ2-3; D is ambiguous. This CDR3 has 13 amino acids. The V gene's germline CDR1 is SGHAT and CDR2 FQNNGV. CDR3 coding DNA: TGTGCCGGCAGCTTAGACCGCGTGAATACGCAGTATTTT. Its protein is CAGSLDRVNTQYF.

V is TRBV7-3 and J is TRBJ2-2; the D is unclear. CDR1 is SGHTA, CDR2 FQGTGA, per germline. The V end lost 4 bases, the J end lost 4 bases, and 7 bases lay between the germline ends. This CDR3 spans 13 amino acids. CDR3 sequence (DNA): TGTGCCAGCAGCTCATACTCCACCGGGGAGCTGTTTTTT. Translating it yields CASSSYSTGELFF.

The chain combines TRBV5-4 with TRBJ1-2; unclear D gene. The V end lost 4 bases, the J end lost 3 bases, and 16 bases lay between the germline ends. Germline CDR1 SGHNT, CDR2 YYREEE (reference sequence). This CDR3 has 15 residues. The CDR3 DNA is TGTGCCAGCAGCCTGCTCCCTAGGGAGCACTATGGCTACACCTTC. Translation gives CASSLLPREHYGYTF.